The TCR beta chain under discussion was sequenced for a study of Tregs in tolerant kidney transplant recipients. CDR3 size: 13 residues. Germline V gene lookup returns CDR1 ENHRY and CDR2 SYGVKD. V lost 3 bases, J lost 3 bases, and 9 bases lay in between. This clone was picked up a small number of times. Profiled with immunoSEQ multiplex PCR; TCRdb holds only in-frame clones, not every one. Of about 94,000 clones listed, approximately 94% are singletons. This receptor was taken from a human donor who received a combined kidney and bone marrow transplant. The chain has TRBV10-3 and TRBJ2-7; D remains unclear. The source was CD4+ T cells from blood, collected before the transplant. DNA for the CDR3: TGTGCCATCAGTGATGAGGTCCACTACGAGCAGTACTTC. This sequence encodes CAISDEVHYEQYF.